This T cell receptor (beta chain) was documented in a study of blood T cell repertoires in COVID-19. The table came from immunoSEQ multiplex PCR; TCRdb's copy has only in-frame clones and leaves some out. The repertoire consists of some 250,000 clones, with approximately 90% occurring once and the leading ten covering about 2.3%. V was trimmed by 4 bases and J by 3 bases, leaving 11 bases between them. The CDR3 loop spans 14 amino acids. The germline gives CDR1 SGHNT, CDR2 YENEEA. The source of this sequence is a woman aged 40-49 years with acute COVID-19. The sample taken for sequencing was PBMCs or T cells enriched from blood (not recorded which). The chain combines TRBV11-3 with TRBJ2-3; tentative D call: TRBD2 (6 bases). CDR3 nucleotide sequence: TGTGCCAGCAGCTCCCGCGGGAAAACAGATACGCAGTATTTT. It yields the protein CASSSRGKTDTQYF. Supplemented by reference TRBV11-3 and TRBJ2-3, the full variable domain reads EAGVVQSPRYKIIEKKQPVAFWCNPISGHNTLYWYLQNLGQGPELLIRYENEEAVDDSQLPKDRFSAERLKGVDSTLKIQPAELGDSAVYLCASSSRGKTDTQYFGPGTRLTVL.